This record concerns one TCR beta chain sequence. Assignments of participants to cohorts depended upon their own reported clinical history. Cohort 3 donors were reported recovered after two negative PCRs, clearance, or symptom resolution. This record belongs to a study of blood T cell repertoires in COVID-19. Study background: The United States, Italy and Spain were the sources of the acute and convalescent COVID-19 samples. From T cells, B-cell-depleted T cells, or PBMCs came the material, which was cDNA or gDNA.

The data were produced by immunoSEQ multiplex PCR, yet TCRdb's version contains in-frame clones alone and is incomplete. The table shows approximately 390,000 clones, with 85% to 90% occurring only once. CDR1 and CDR2 from the germline V gene are SGHKS and YYEKEE (reference sequence). This CDR3 comprises 13 residues. V was cut by 0 bases and J by 2 bases, with 6 bases left in between. This clonotype originated in a woman in her fifties or sixties who had recovered from COVID-19. Sequenced: PBMCs or T cells enriched from blood (not recorded which). This chain connects TRBV5-5 to TRBJ2-7; no firm D call. The CDR3 DNA follows: TGTGCCAGCAGCTTGGCCCCAACCTACGAGCAGTACTTC. It encodes CASSLAPTYEQYF.